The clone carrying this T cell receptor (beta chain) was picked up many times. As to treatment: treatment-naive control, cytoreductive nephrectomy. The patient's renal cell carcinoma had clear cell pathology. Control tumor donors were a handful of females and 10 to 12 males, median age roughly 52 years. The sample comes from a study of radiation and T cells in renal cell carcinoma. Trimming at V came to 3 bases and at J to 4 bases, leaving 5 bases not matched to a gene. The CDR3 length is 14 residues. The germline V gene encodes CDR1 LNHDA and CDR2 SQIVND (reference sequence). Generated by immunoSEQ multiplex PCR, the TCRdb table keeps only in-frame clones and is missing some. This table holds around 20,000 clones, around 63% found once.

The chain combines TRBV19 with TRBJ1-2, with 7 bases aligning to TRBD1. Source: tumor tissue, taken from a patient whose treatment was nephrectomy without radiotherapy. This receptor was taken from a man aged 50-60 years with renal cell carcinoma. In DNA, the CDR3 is TGTGCCAGTAGTATTGCGACAGGGACCTATGGCTACACCTTC. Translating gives CASSIATGTYGYTF. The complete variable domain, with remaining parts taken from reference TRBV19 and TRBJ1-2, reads DGGITQSPKYLFRKEGQNVTLSCEQNLNHDAMYWYRQDPGQGLRLIYYSQIVNDFQKGDIAEGYSVSREKKESFPLTVTSAQKNPTAFYLCASSIATGTYGYTFGSGTRLTVV.